This T cell receptor beta chain was identified in a study of shared clonotypes between healthy human individuals. Study observations and caveats: Shared clonotypes across all four donors exceeded non-shared ones in generation probability.

Investigators divided CD4+ cells into CD45RA+ naive and CD45RA-negative memory subsets. In regard to this clone: No antigen is known for it.

The table came from immunoSEQ multiplex PCR; TCRdb's copy has only in-frame clones and leaves some out. The top ten clones hold approximately 0.13% of a sample with a few million clones, around 95% of them seen once. Sequencing was carried out using naive CD4+ T cells sorted from blood. Subset denoted: CD45RA+ positively selected. This receptor was identified in a man between 18 and 29 years old in good health.

CDR3 DNA sequence: TGTGCCAGCAGCCAAGCGTTGGGTGAGCAGTTCTTC. Amino acid sequence: CASSQALGEQFF. The chain recombines TRBV11-3 with TRBJ2-1; D gene uncertain. This CDR3 contains 12 residues. CDR1 and CDR2 (germline): SGHNT, YENEEA. Trimming stripped 5 bases from V and 9 bases from J, with 11 bases between.